The 20 T cell receptor beta chains given below trace back to one sample, sequenced in a study of PD-L1 blockade in urothelial cancer. Stated time point: pretreatment peripheral blood. Sequencing used immunoSEQ multiplex PCR; TCRdb keeps in-frame clones, though not all of them. The sample has tens of thousands of clones, 70% to 90% seen once. Specimen: PBMCs, collected around atezolizumab (anti-PD-L1) treatment. All receptors derive from a man between 65 and 85 years old with urothelial cancer.

The rearrangement joins TRBV19 to TRBJ1-1; no reliable D call. This CDR3 is 15 amino acids long. The germline gives CDR1 LNHDA, CDR2 SQIVND (reference sequence). The V and J ends lost 5 bases and 0 bases respectively, with 13 bases between them. The CDR3 DNA sequence: TGTGCCAGTAGTCCTCCCCCACTCATGAACACTGAAGCTTTCTTT. Protein product: CASSPPPLMNTEAFF.

The chain uses TRBV6-5 and TRBJ1-4, with a possible D match to TRBD1 (6 bases). CDR3 size: 13 residues. Trimming left V 7 bases short and J 8 bases short, with 14 bases between. CDR1 MNHEY and CDR2 SVGAGI come from the germline V gene. CDR3 in DNA: TGTGCCAGCACCCAGGGGTCACAGGAAAAACTGTTTTTT. It is translated as CASTQGSQEKLFF.

This rearrangement joins TRBV5-5 to TRBJ2-1; 7 bases agree with TRBD2. There are 14 residues in the CDR3. With V trimmed by 6 bases and J by 7 bases, 10 bases remained unmatched. Looked up from germline, CDR1 is SGHKS and CDR2 is YYEKEE (reference sequence). DNA for the CDR3: TGTGCCAGCACGCCCTCCGGGGGGATGAATGAGCAGTTCTTC. Translation gives CASTPSGGMNEQFF. The variable domain in full, with the rest retrieved from reference TRBV5-5 and TRBJ2-1, is DAGVTQSPTHLIKTRGQQVTLRCSPISGHKSVSWYQQVLGQGPQFIFQYYEKEERGRGNFPDRFSARQFPNYSSELNVNALLLGDSALYLCASTPSGGMNEQFFGPGTRLTVL.

The chain uses TRBV7-2 and TRBJ2-5; 7 nucleotides align to TRBD2. CDR1 is SGHTA, CDR2 FQGNSA, per germline. V lost 4 bases, J lost 6 bases, and 5 bases stayed unmatched. This CDR3 has 13 residues. CDR3 protein: CASSSDGGKTQYF. The CDR3 DNA sequence: TGTGCCAGCAGCTCCGACGGGGGGAAGACCCAGTACTTC.

The J gene is TRBJ1-1, the V gene TRBV7-9; maybe TRBD1 (5 bases). Per the germline V gene, CDR1 is SEHNR and CDR2 is FQNEAQ (reference sequence). Trimming removed 5 bases from V and 0 bases from J, with 13 bases in between. The CDR3 covers 15 residues. The DNA of the CDR3 is TGTGCCAGCAGCCCGGCCGGGGGAGTGAACACTGAAGCTTTCTTT. This sequence encodes CASSPAGGVNTEAFF.

The chain has TRBV6-1 and TRBJ1-1; D not resolved. The CDR3 has 13 amino acids. CDR1 and CDR2 from the germline V gene are MNHNS and SASEGT. The ends were cut back, 1 base at V and 6 bases at J, with 9 bases in the middle. CDR3 residues: CASSEDLPPEAFF. The CDR3 region has the DNA TGTGCCAGCAGTGAAGACTTGCCGCCTGAAGCTTTCTTT.

This chain uses TRBV15 with TRBJ2-3; 8 nucleotides agree with TRBD2. V lost 5 bases and J lost 2; bases outside the gene matches: 6. This CDR3 has 15 residues. From germline, CDR1 is LNHNV and CDR2 YYDKDF (reference sequence). The CDR3 sequence: CATSPYGGDTDTQYF. CDR3 bases: TGTGCCACCAGCCCGTACGGGGGGGACACAGATACGCAGTATTTT.

V and J are TRBV4-3 and TRBJ2-2, with D possibly TRBD1 on 6 matching bases. The CDR3 loop spans 21 amino acids. CDR1 and CDR2 from the germline V gene are LGHNA and YSLEER. With 0 bases removed from V and 8 bases from J, the gap between germline ends came to 31 bases. The CDR3 DNA reads TGCGCCAGCAGCCAAGAAACACTACAGGGAGAGGCTAGCCGTAAAATTGGGGAGCTGTTTTTT. Its protein product is CASSQETLQGEASRKIGELFF.

The chain recombines TRBV7-2 with TRBJ2-3; D may be TRBD2 (5 bases). From germline, CDR1 is SGHTA and CDR2 FQGNSA. The CDR3 sequence is 17 residues long. With 4 bases removed from V and 0 bases from J, the gap between germline ends came to 17 bases. CDR3 residues: CASSSRATRASTDTQYF. The CDR3 DNA follows: TGTGCCAGCAGCTCCCGCGCAACTAGGGCTAGCACAGATACGCAGTATTTT.

This rearrangement joins TRBV27 to TRBJ1-1; no clear D gene. The CDR3 totals 13 residues. The germline CDR1 and CDR2 sequences are MNHEY and SMNVEV (reference sequence). Between the trimmed V and J ends, which lost 5 bases and 4 bases, there was a span of 11 bases. The CDR3 bases are TGTGCCAGCAGTGACCAGGTGCGCACTGAAGCTTTCTTT. It is translated as CASSDQVRTEAFF.

V usage is TRBV7-9 and J usage is TRBJ2-7; weak D call: TRBD2 (5 bases). This CDR3 contains 13 residues. The germline V and J ends were trimmed by 1 base and 7 bases, with 11 bases remaining between them. The V gene's germline CDR1 is SEHNR and CDR2 FQNEAQ (reference sequence). CDR3 in DNA: TGTGCCAGCAGCTTAGGGCTCTCGGGGGAGCAGTACTTC. Its translation is CASSLGLSGEQYF.

The chain has TRBV28 and TRBJ2-1, with D possibly TRBD2 on 5 matching bases. The germline CDR1 and CDR2 sequences are MDHEN and SYDVKM. The length of the CDR3 is 12 residues. Deletions cut 5 bases from V and 6 bases from J, with 8 bases between. CDR3 amino acids: CASSLTSNEQFF. The CDR3 DNA is TGTGCCAGCAGTCTTACTAGCAATGAGCAGTTCTTC.

This rearrangement joins TRBV5-4 to TRBJ1-1; the D is unclear. The V end lost 3 bases, the J end lost 1 base, and 10 bases lay between the germline ends. Looked up from germline, CDR1 is SGHNT and CDR2 is YYREEE (reference sequence). This CDR3 contains 14 residues. CDR3 sequence (DNA): TGTGCCAGCAGCTACGACACACAGAACACTGAAGCTTTCTTT. It specifies CASSYDTQNTEAFF.

The chain employs TRBV2 and TRBJ2-1; TRBD2 might be the D (6 bases). CDR1 SNHLY and CDR2 FYNNEI come from the germline V gene. V lost 6 bases and J 0 bases, leaving 9 bases between the germline ends. CDR3 size: 14 residues. This CDR3 reads CASRVGSSYNEQFF. The CDR3 DNA sequence: TGTGCCAGCAGAGTCGGGAGCTCCTACAATGAGCAGTTCTTC.

The chain links TRBV28 to TRBJ2-3; TRBD2 matches at 9 bases. Germline values: CDR1 MDHEN, CDR2 SYDVKM. V dropped 4 bases and J dropped 0; count of bases not matched to a gene: 23. The CDR3 loop spans 22 amino acids. CDR3 coding DNA: TGTGCCAGCAGTTCGAGATTAATTTGGCTAGCGGGAAGACCGCCTAGCACAGATACGCAGTATTTT. Amino acids: CASSSRLIWLAGRPPSTDTQYF.

About this clone: This CDR3 is also generated by other DNA sequences in the sample. The rearrangement links TRBV7-9 to TRBJ2-3; maybe TRBD2 (6 bases). Trimming pared 5 bases from V and 6 bases from J, leaving 6 bases between. The CDR3 runs to 11 residues. Germline V gene data show CDR1 as SEHNR and CDR2 as FQNEAQ (reference sequence). The CDR3 sequence: CASSRGDTQYF. The CDR3 DNA sequence: TGTGCCAGCAGCCGGGGGGATACGCAGTATTTT.

The rearrangement joins TRBV5-6 to TRBJ2-3, with a possible D match to TRBD2 (5 bases). Trimming took 2 bases from V and 1 from J, leaving 8 bases between them. The germline gives CDR1 SGHDT, CDR2 YYEEEE. This CDR3 has 14 residues. CDR3 residues: CASSLKAGTDTQYF. CDR3 bases: TGTGCCAGCAGCTTAAAAGCGGGCACAGATACGCAGTATTTT. The entire variable domain, with the rest obtained from reference TRBV5-6 and TRBJ2-3, is as follows: DAGVTQSPTHLIKTRGQQVTLRCSPKSGHDTVSWYQQALGQGPQFIFQYYEEEERQRGNFPDRFSGHQFPNYSSELNVNALLLGDSALYLCASSLKAGTDTQYFGPGTRLTVL.

V is TRBV19 and J is TRBJ2-7; possible D gene TRBD2, 6 bases. The CDR3 sequence is 12 residues long. Trimming pared 6 bases from V and 3 bases from J, leaving 9 bases between. CDR1 is LNHDA and CDR2 is SQIVND in the germline V gene (reference sequence). In nucleotides, the CDR3 is TGTGCCAGTAGCGGTAGCGGCTACGAGCAGTACTTC. Translating gives CASSGSGYEQYF. The full variable domain, with the rest looked up from reference TRBV19 and TRBJ2-7, is DGGITQSPKYLFRKEGQNVTLSCEQNLNHDAMYWYRQDPGQGLRLIYYSQIVNDFQKGDIAEGYSVSREKKESFPLTVTSAQKNPTAFYLCASSGSGYEQYFGPGTRLTVT.

The chain links TRBV6-5 to TRBJ2-5; 7 nucleotides match TRBD1. The length of the CDR3 is 13 residues. V was clipped by 5 bases and J by 5 bases; unmatched bases: 5. Germline-derived CDR1 and CDR2 are MNHEY and SVGAGI. CDR3 protein: CASSGTRGETQYF. CDR3 bases: TGTGCCAGCAGTGGGACCAGGGGGGAGACCCAGTACTTC.

The chain has TRBV6-5 and TRBJ1-5; D uncertain. Germline V gene sequence: CDR1 MNHEY, CDR2 SVGAGI. This CDR3 comprises 12 residues. V was pared by 6 bases and J by 5 bases, with 8 bases between. This chain's CDR3 is CASRGGDQPQHF. Here the CDR3 DNA reads TGTGCCAGCAGAGGCGGGGATCAGCCCCAGCATTTT.